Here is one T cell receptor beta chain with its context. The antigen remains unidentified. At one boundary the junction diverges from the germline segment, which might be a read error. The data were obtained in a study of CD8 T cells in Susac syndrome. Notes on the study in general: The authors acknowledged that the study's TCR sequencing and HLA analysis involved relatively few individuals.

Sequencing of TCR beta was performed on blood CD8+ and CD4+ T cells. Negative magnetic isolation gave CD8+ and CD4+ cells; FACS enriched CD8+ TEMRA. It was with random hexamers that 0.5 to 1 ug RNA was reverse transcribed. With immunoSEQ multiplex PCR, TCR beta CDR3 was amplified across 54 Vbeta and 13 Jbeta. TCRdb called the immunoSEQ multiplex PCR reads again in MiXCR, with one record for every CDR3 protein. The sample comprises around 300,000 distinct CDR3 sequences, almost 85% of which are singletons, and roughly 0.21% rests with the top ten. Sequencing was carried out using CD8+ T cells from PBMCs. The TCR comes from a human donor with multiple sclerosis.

The CDR3 DNA reads as TGTGTCACCAGCAGAGTGCGACTAGCGGACGAGCAGTTCTTC. Its protein is CVTSRVRLADEQFF. The chain combines TRBV15 with TRBJ2-1; 9 nucleotides match TRBD2. The CDR3 runs 14 residues. The V gene's germline CDR1 is LNHNV and CDR2 YYDKDF (reference sequence).